This TCR beta chain is drawn from a study of T cell changes during pregnancy in multiple sclerosis. The V gene lost 2 bases and the J gene lost 4 bases, with 17 bases spanning the gap. The CDR3 totals 16 residues. Germline assignment: CDR1 SGHTA and CDR2 FQGNSA. Clones were read by immunoSEQ multiplex PCR, and TCRdb kept only the in-frame ones, dropping some. The data contain around 100,000 clones, roughly nine tenths of them singletons. The J gene is TRBJ1-1, the V gene TRBV7-2; no firm D call. This clonotype originated in a female donor with multiple sclerosis, enrolled in a pregnancy study. The sample in question was peripheral blood, obtained after pregnancy. Here the CDR3 reads CASSLSPASVSTEAFF. The CDR3 coding sequence is TGTGCCAGCAGCTTATCCCCCGCGTCTGTTAGCACTGAAGCTTTCTTT. Drawing the rest from reference TRBV7-2 and TRBJ1-1, the complete variable domain is GAGVSQSPSNKVTEKGKDVELRCDPISGHTALYWYRQSLGQGLEFLIYFQGNSAPDKSGLPSDRFSAERTGGSVSTLTIQRTQQEDSAVYLCASSLSPASVSTEAFFGQGTRLTVV.